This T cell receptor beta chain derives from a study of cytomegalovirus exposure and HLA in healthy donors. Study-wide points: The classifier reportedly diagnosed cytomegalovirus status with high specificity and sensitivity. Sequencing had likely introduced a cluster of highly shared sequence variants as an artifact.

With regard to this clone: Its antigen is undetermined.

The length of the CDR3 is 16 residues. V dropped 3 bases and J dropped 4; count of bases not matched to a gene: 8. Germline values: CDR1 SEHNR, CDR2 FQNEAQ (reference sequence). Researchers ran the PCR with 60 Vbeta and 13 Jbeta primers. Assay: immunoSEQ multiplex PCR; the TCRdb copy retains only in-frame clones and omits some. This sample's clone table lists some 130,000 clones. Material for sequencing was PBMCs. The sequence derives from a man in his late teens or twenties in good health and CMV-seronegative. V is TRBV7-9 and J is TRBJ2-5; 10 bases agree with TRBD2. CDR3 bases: TGTGCCAGCAGCTTTGATCTAGCGGGGGAAGCAGAGACCCAGTACTTC. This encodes CASSFDLAGEAETQYF.